This section outlines one TCR beta chain sequence together with its context. The target antigen is unknown. The CDR3 is 15 amino acids. V was cut by 2 bases and J by 8 bases, with 17 bases left in between. The V gene's germline CDR1 is SGHDT and CDR2 YYEEEE. The data derive from a study of shared clonotypes between healthy human individuals. Assay: immunoSEQ multiplex PCR; the TCRdb copy retains only in-frame clones and omits some. Of about 1.5 million clones listed, 95% to 99% are singletons. Whole-study results and caveats: In contrast to clonotypes shared by all four donors, non-shared clonotypes had lower generation probabilities. The study found 4.5% to 5% of naive CD4 clonotypes shared across several donors. Clonotype sharing levels among donors were expected to vary with sequencing depth.

Sequences were obtained from naive CD4+ T cells sorted from blood. Stated subset: CD45RA+ positively selected. The chain has TRBV5-6 and TRBJ2-1, with D perhaps TRBD2 (6 bases). The sequence was obtained from a man younger than 40 in good health. CDR3 protein: CASSLSETRGDEQFF. The CDR3 DNA is TGTGCCAGCAGCTTAAGCGAAACGCGGGGAGATGAGCAGTTCTTC. The full variable domain, in which reference TRBV5-6 and TRBJ2-1 provide the parts outside the CDR3, is DAGVTQSPTHLIKTRGQQVTLRCSPKSGHDTVSWYQQALGQGPQFIFQYYEEEERQRGNFPDRFSGHQFPNYSSELNVNALLLGDSALYLCASSLSETRGDEQFFGPGTRLTVL.